The next 22 T cell receptor beta chains were all read from a single sample in a study of cytomegalovirus exposure and HLA in healthy donors. The PCR used 60 Vbeta and 13 Jbeta primers. The assay was immunoSEQ multiplex PCR, and TCRdb's table has in-frame clones only and misses some. The sample consists of about 150,000 clones, over 60% of them appearing once. The sequenced material came from PBMCs. These receptors originate from a woman between 40 and 50 years old in good health and CMV-seronegative.

The chain joins TRBV11-3 to TRBJ1-1; D may be TRBD1 (6 bases). This CDR3 contains 14 residues. Trimming pared 3 bases from V and 5 bases from J, leaving 13 bases between. The V gene's germline CDR1 is SGHNT and CDR2 YENEEA. The CDR3 DNA is TGTGCCAGCAGCTTGGGTAGGGGGTATACTGAAGCTTTCTTT. Amino acid sequence: CASSLGRGYTEAFF.

Turning to this clone: The junction departs from germline at one end; a sequencing error may be responsible. The chain uses TRBV9 and TRBJ1-1; D is uncertain. The CDR3 contains 15 residues. Germline V lookup: CDR1 SGDLS, CDR2 YYNGEE. This CDR3 is CASSVATSGNAEAFF. CDR3 in DNA: TGTGCCAGCAGCGTAGCTACTTCGGGGAACGCTGAAGCTTTCTTT.

This clone occurred a few times. The chain recombines TRBV10-1 with TRBJ2-3, with a weak D call TRBD2 (6 bases). The length of the CDR3 is 15 residues. Trimming took off 6 bases at V and 2 bases at J, with 15 bases between the two ends. Germline V CDR1 and CDR2: WNHNN, SYGVQD (reference sequence). The CDR3 here is CASRDGRLVTDTQYF. CDR3 DNA: TGCGCCAGCAGGGACGGGAGATTGGTCACAGATACGCAGTATTTT.

The V gene is TRBV6-1, the J gene TRBJ1-3; D may be TRBD1 (5 bases). The CDR3 spans 13 residues. CDR1 is MNHNS, CDR2 SASEGT, per germline. The germline V and J ends were trimmed by 7 bases and 7 bases, with 14 bases remaining between them. DNA of the CDR3: TGTGCCAGCATGTGGCCAGGGATCAACACCATATATTTT. Amino acid sequence: CASMWPGINTIYF.

V and J are TRBV5-1 and TRBJ1-4; TRBD1 matches at 8 bases. Germline CDR1 is SGHRS and CDR2 is YFSETQ. Trimming took 5 bases from V and 3 from J; bases not matched to a gene: 6. The CDR3 covers 15 residues. Here the CDR3 reads CASSGQGGANEKLFF. The CDR3, as DNA: TGCGCCAGCAGTGGACAGGGTGGGGCTAATGAAAAACTGTTTTTT.

The rearrangement uses TRBV5-1 and TRBJ2-2; D might be TRBD1 (6 bases). This CDR3 is built from 16 residues. V was clipped by 7 bases and J by 4 bases, with 20 bases between them. Per the germline V gene, CDR1 is SGHRS and CDR2 is YFSETQ. In nucleotides, the CDR3 is TGCGCCAGCCGCCCTACTTCAGGGGAGAGCACCGGGGAGCTGTTTTTT. Residues: CASRPTSGESTGELFF.

This clone has only one observation. This chain connects TRBV11-3 to TRBJ1-4; tentatively, D is TRBD1 (6 bases). Germline V gene lookup returns CDR1 SGHNT and CDR2 YENEEA. CDR3 length equals 16 residues. V was trimmed by 3 bases and J by 0 bases, leaving 11 bases between them. CDR3 protein: CASSFVAGATNEKLFF. The CDR3 nucleotides are TGTGCCAGCAGCTTCGTGGCAGGGGCAACTAATGAAAAACTGTTTTTT.

The chain uses TRBV4-2 and TRBJ1-2; D perhaps matches TRBD1 (6 bases). The CDR3 sequence is 15 residues long. CDR1 is LGHNA, CDR2 YNFKEQ, per germline. V was cut by 0 bases and J by 2 bases, with 10 bases left in between. CDR3 DNA sequence: TGTGCCAGCAGCCAAGACCGGGGGGCGAACTATGGCTACACCTTC. Translated: CASSQDRGANYGYTF.

The rearrangement links TRBV5-6 to TRBJ2-1; TRBD1 matches 10 bases. Germline assignment: CDR1 SGHDT and CDR2 YYEEEE. The CDR3 contains 14 residues. Germline trimming cut 3 bases from V and 7 bases from J; bases unmatched to any gene: 4. The CDR3 here is CASSWGQGRNEQFF. CDR3 DNA sequence: TGTGCCAGCAGCTGGGGACAGGGGAGGAATGAGCAGTTCTTC. The full variable domain, rest sourced from reference TRBV5-6 and TRBJ2-1, is DAGVTQSPTHLIKTRGQQVTLRCSPKSGHDTVSWYQQALGQGPQFIFQYYEEEERQRGNFPDRFSGHQFPNYSSELNVNALLLGDSALYLCASSWGQGRNEQFFGPGTRLTVL.

The chain couples TRBV5-6 to TRBJ1-2; tentatively, D is TRBD1 (6 bases). Germline CDR1 is SGHDT and CDR2 is YYEEEE. V was pared by 5 bases and J by 8 bases, with 16 bases between. CDR3 size: 13 residues. The CDR3 loop reads CASSSGTRRGYTF. The CDR3 region has the DNA TGTGCCAGCAGTTCCGGGACAAGGAGGGGCTACACCTTC. Complete variable domain (other parts from reference TRBV5-6 and TRBJ1-2): DAGVTQSPTHLIKTRGQQVTLRCSPKSGHDTVSWYQQALGQGPQFIFQYYEEEERQRGNFPDRFSGHQFPNYSSELNVNALLLGDSALYLCASSSGTRRGYTFGSGTRLTVV.

J is TRBJ1-1 and V is TRBV5-4, with D perhaps matching TRBD1 (6 bases). Germline CDR1 SGHNT, CDR2 YYREEE (reference sequence). This CDR3 spans 14 amino acids. Trimming took off 6 bases at V and 6 bases at J, with 18 bases between the two ends. This chain's CDR3 is CASTKGGESAEAFF. CDR3 DNA: TGTGCCAGCACAAAAGGGGGTGAAAGTGCTGAAGCTTTCTTT.

In its sample, this clone was seen a few times. The chain is built from TRBV5-1 and TRBJ1-1; D remains ambiguous. The CDR3 is 14 residues long. CDR1 and CDR2 from the germline V gene are SGHRS and YFSETQ. Trimming removed 6 bases at V and 1 base at J, with 13 bases between. The CDR3 reads CASILHPGNTEAFF. CDR3 nucleotides: TGCGCCAGCATCCTCCATCCCGGGAACACTGAAGCTTTCTTT.

V usage is TRBV4-1 and J usage is TRBJ2-3; D is perhaps TRBD1 (5 bases). Germline V gene lookup returns CDR1 MGHRA and CDR2 YSYEKL. The CDR3 totals 18 residues. The germline V and J ends were trimmed by 0 bases and 0 bases, with 16 bases remaining between them. Written as DNA, the CDR3 is TGCGCCAGCAGCCAAGATCCCGCCAGGGATATCAGCACAGATACGCAGTATTTT. This translates into CASSQDPARDISTDTQYF.

V gene TRBV6-5 combines with J gene TRBJ2-7, with TRBD1 matching 8 bases. V dropped 4 bases and J dropped 1; count of bases not matched to a gene: 9. The CDR3 contains 16 residues. CDR1 MNHEY and CDR2 SVGAGI come from the germline V gene. CDR3 bases: TGTGCCAGCAGTTTCGCAGGACAGGGCTTTTCCTACGAGCAGTACTTC. Its protein is CASSFAGQGFSYEQYF.

The genes are TRBV18 and TRBJ1-1; D remains ambiguous. Germline CDR1 KGHSH, CDR2 LQKENI. The V gene lost 4 bases and the J gene lost 1 base, with 7 bases spanning the gap. The CDR3 is 13 amino acids. The CDR3 loop reads CASSLKQNTEAFF. The CDR3 bases are TGTGCCAGCTCACTCAAACAGAACACTGAAGCTTTCTTT.

The V and J genes are TRBV30 and TRBJ1-1; no firm D call. The CDR3 contains 13 residues. V gave up 2 bases and J gave up 1 base, with 8 bases separating them. The V gene's germline CDR1 is GTSNPN and CDR2 SVGIG (reference sequence). CDR3 protein: CAWSSSGNTEAFF. In DNA form, the CDR3 reads TGTGCCTGGAGTTCGAGTGGGAACACTGAAGCTTTCTTT.

This clone was observed a few times. V is TRBV2 and J is TRBJ1-3; a weak D match, TRBD1 (5 bases). V lost 6 bases and J 1 base, leaving 7 bases between the germline ends. The CDR3 covers 13 residues. Germline-derived CDR1 and CDR2 are SNHLY and FYNNEI. This chain's CDR3 is CASRSGSGNTIYF. Written as DNA, the CDR3 is TGTGCCAGCAGATCAGGGTCTGGAAACACCATATATTTT.

The chain recombines TRBV25-1 with TRBJ1-1, with TRBD1 identical over 7 bases. Germline assignment: CDR1 MGHDK and CDR2 SYGVNS. The CDR3 extends over 15 amino acids. J lost 6 bases, V lost 0 bases, and 7 bases had no gene match. CDR3 coding DNA: TGTGCCAGCAGTGAATACGGAGGGGGCGTCCCTGAAGCTTTCTTT. Translating gives CASSEYGGGVPEAFF.

The chain carries TRBV5-4 and TRBJ2-7; possibly TRBD2 for D (7 bases). Germline CDR1 SGHNT, CDR2 YYREEE (reference sequence). V shed 5 bases and J shed 1 base, with 13 bases lying between them. This CDR3 is built from 14 residues. The CDR3 is CASSRKGGSYEQYF. For the CDR3, the DNA is TGTGCCAGCAGTCGGAAGGGGGGGTCCTACGAGCAGTACTTC.

The chain recombines TRBV27 with TRBJ1-4; tentatively, D is TRBD1 (6 bases). The CDR3 totals 14 residues. V gave up 2 bases and J gave up 8 bases, with 12 bases separating them. From germline, CDR1 is MNHEY and CDR2 SMNVEV (reference sequence). The CDR3 nucleotides read TGTGCCAGCAGTTTACAGGGGTCCAACGAAAAACTGTTTTTT. Translating it yields CASSLQGSNEKLFF.

The J gene is TRBJ1-2, the V gene TRBV4-2; possibly TRBD1 for D (6 bases). The CDR3 is 16 amino acids. CDR1 and CDR2 (germline): LGHNA, YNFKEQ. Trimming cost V 1 base and J 2 bases, with 14 bases left between them. The CDR3 sequence: CASSQAQGRSNYGYTF. Written as DNA, the CDR3 is TGTGCCAGCAGCCAAGCACAGGGTCGGTCAAACTATGGCTACACCTTC.

This clone was counted once. The V and J genes are TRBV5-1 and TRBJ2-1; TRBD2 agrees at 11 bases. Germline values: CDR1 SGHRS, CDR2 YFSETQ. The CDR3 runs to 16 residues. V shed 5 bases, J shed 4 bases, and the junction held 8 bases outside the gene matches. The DNA for the CDR3 is TGCGCCAGCAGTCTGGTGGGGACTAGCGGATACAATGAGCAGTTCTTC. Encoded protein: CASSLVGTSGYNEQFF.